These T cell receptor beta chains were read from a single sample in a study of cytomegalovirus exposure and HLA in healthy donors. Clones were read by immunoSEQ multiplex PCR, and TCRdb kept only the in-frame ones, dropping some. The sample contains 150,000 or so clones, 75% to 90% of which appear only once. Sample: PBMCs. Receptors were obtained from a man in his late teens or twenties in good health and CMV-seropositive. Each CDR3 is given with its conserved first and last residue. The D gene is left open where the match is weak. Clone size appears in some rows only: once, few, many, or a class for an expanded clone.

j_call | d_call | clone_size | v_call | cdr3_aa | cdr3_nt
TRBJ1-2 | TRBD1 | - | TRBV15 | CATSPAGTGGAPGGYTF | TGTGCCACCAGCCCAGCCGGGACAGGGGGCGCCCCGGGAGGCTACACCTTC
TRBJ2-7 | TRBD2 | once | TRBV5-6 | CATARGIRSYEQYF | TGTGCCACCGCGCGGGGGATACGATCCTACGAGCAGTACTTC
TRBJ2-5 | TRBD2 | - | TRBV9 | CASSAGGGQETQYF | TGTGCCAGCAGCGCGGGAGGGGGCCAAGAGACCCAGTACTTC
TRBJ1-2 | TRBD1 | - | TRBV7-2 | CASSLDWTGVWGYTF | TGTGCCAGCAGCTTAGATTGGACAGGGGTCTGGGGCTACACCTTC
TRBJ2-7 | - | - | TRBV6-5 | CASSRFSYEQYF | TGTGCCAGCAGTCGGTTCTCCTACGAGCAGTACTTC
TRBJ2-7 | TRBD1 | - | TRBV5-6 | CASSRDRNYEQYF | TGTGCCAGCAGCCGGGACAGAAATTACGAGCAGTACTTC
TRBJ1-1 | TRBD1 | - | TRBV7-8 | CASSLVGGTGNTEAFF | TGTGCCAGCAGCTTAGTAGGGGGGACAGGGAACACTGAAGCTTTCTTT
TRBJ2-7 | - | - | TRBV6-1 | CASSGESHNEQYF | TGTGCCAGCAGTGGGGAGTCTCACAACGAGCAGTACTTC
TRBJ1-2 | - | - | TRBV5-6 | CASRLRGTLNYGYTF | TGTGCCAGCCGATTACGGGGGACCCTTAACTATGGCTACACCTTC
TRBJ1-4 | TRBD1 | once | TRBV5-1 | CASSRGQGAAAANEKLFF | TGCGCCAGCAGTCGGGGACAGGGGGCCGCTGCCGCCAATGAAAAACTGTTTTTT
TRBJ2-7 | TRBD1 | - | TRBV4-3 | CASSQDRGSLEQYF | TGCGCCAGCAGCCAAGACAGGGGGTCACTCGAGCAGTACTTC